These 16 T cell receptor beta chains were all obtained from the same sample, sequenced in a study of cytomegalovirus exposure and HLA in healthy donors. PCR used 60 Vbeta primers and 13 Jbeta primers. Sequencing used immunoSEQ multiplex PCR; TCRdb keeps in-frame clones, though not all of them. This table has about 89,000 clones, roughly 70% appearing once. Sequences were obtained from PBMCs. These receptors originate from a male donor in good health and CMV-seronegative.

This chain connects TRBV7-2 to TRBJ1-3; 7 nucleotides match TRBD1. Germline lookup yields CDR1 SGHTA and CDR2 FQGNSA. J lost 8 bases, V lost 0 bases, and 1 base had no gene match. The length of the CDR3 is 13 residues. This chain's CDR3 is CASSLARGDTIYF. The DNA of the CDR3 is TGTGCCAGCAGCTTAGCCAGGGGGGACACCATATATTTT.

This sequence joins TRBV7-9 and TRBJ2-5; 8 nucleotides match TRBD1. The CDR3 runs 16 residues. V dropped 7 bases and J dropped 2; count of bases not matched to a gene: 12. Germline assignment: CDR1 SEHNR and CDR2 FQNEAQ (reference sequence). The CDR3 here is CASNTDREAGQETQYF. CDR3 in DNA: TGTGCCAGCAACACGGACAGGGAAGCCGGTCAAGAGACCCAGTACTTC.

The rearrangement links TRBV15 to TRBJ2-2, with D possibly TRBD2 on 5 matching bases. V lost 5 bases to trimming and J lost 1 base, with 11 bases between them. Germline loops: CDR1 LNHNV, CDR2 YYDKDF (reference sequence). CDR3 length equals 15 residues. This chain's CDR3 is CATSDPGENTGELFF. The CDR3 DNA reads as TGTGCCACCAGCGACCCCGGGGAGAACACCGGGGAGCTGTTTTTT. The whole variable domain, filled in from reference TRBV15 and TRBJ2-2, reads DAMVIQNPRYQVTQFGKPVTLSCSQTLNHNVMYWYQQKSSQAPKLLFHYYDKDFNNEADTPDNFQSRRPNTSFCFLDIRSPGLGDTAMYLCATSDPGENTGELFFGEGSRLTVL.

The chain joins TRBV11-2 to TRBJ2-1; 10 positions agree with TRBD2. This CDR3 comprises 15 residues. V lost 7 bases and J lost 6; bases outside the gene matches: 9. From germline, CDR1 is SGHAT and CDR2 FQNNGV. The DNA for the CDR3 is TGTGCCAGCACTCTAGCGGGAGTACGCTTCAATGAGCAGTTCTTC. It is translated as CASTLAGVRFNEQFF.

The chain combines TRBV9 with TRBJ2-7; D unclear. The CDR3 totals 14 residues. Trimming removed 0 bases from V and 0 bases from J, with 7 bases in between. CDR1 and CDR2 (germline): SGDLS, YYNGEE. CDR3 bases: TGTGCCAGCAGCGTAGGGCCGGGCTCCTACGAGCAGTACTTC. Translating it yields CASSVGPGSYEQYF. Looking up the rest from reference TRBV9 and TRBJ2-7 gives the full variable domain: DSGVTQTPKHLITATGQRVTLRCSPRSGDLSVYWYQQSLDQGLQFLIQYYNGEERAKGNILERFSAQQFPDLHSELNLSSLELGDSALYFCASSVGPGSYEQYFGPGTRLTVT.

DNA of the CDR3: TGTGCCATCAGGAACCCGACAGGCCCTGGGGAATACGAGCAGTACTTC. Protein sequence: CAIRNPTGPGEYEQYF. The chain recombines TRBV10-3 with TRBJ2-7; D is perhaps TRBD1 (6 bases). Germline CDR1 and CDR2: ENHRY and SYGVKD. The CDR3 is made up of 16 amino acids. Trimming removed 6 bases at V and 4 bases at J, with 22 bases between.

The V call is TRBV19, the J call TRBJ1-5; a possible D gene is TRBD1 (5 bases). The CDR3 length is 12 residues. Germline CDR1 LNHDA, CDR2 SQIVND (reference sequence). Trimming pared 7 bases from V and 2 bases from J, leaving 6 bases between. CDR3 sequence: CASTRGNQPQHF. For the CDR3, the DNA is TGTGCCAGTACCAGGGGCAATCAGCCCCAGCATTTT.

CDR3 amino acids: CASQTTSGRVNIQYF. The CDR3 DNA reads TGTGCCAGCCAAACGACTAGCGGGAGGGTCAACATTCAGTACTTC. This chain uses TRBV6-1 with TRBJ2-4, with 14 bases identical to TRBD2. CDR3 length: 15 amino acids. Germline V lookup: CDR1 MNHNS, CDR2 SASEGT. The V gene end was trimmed by 8 bases and the J gene end by 7 bases; junction bases not matched to a gene: 7.

The chain is built from TRBV6-6 and TRBJ2-1; 9 nucleotides line up with TRBD1. J lost 4 bases, V lost 0 bases, and 1 base had no gene match. This CDR3 region has 15 residues. Germline CDR1 reads MNHNY; CDR2 reads SVGAGI (reference sequence). CDR3 loop: CASSYSGQGYNEQFF. The CDR3, as DNA: TGTGCCAGCAGTTACTCGGGACAGGGATACAATGAGCAGTTCTTC.

The V gene is TRBV7-3, the J gene TRBJ2-3; 10 bases agree with TRBD1. Germline V gene data show CDR1 as SGHTA and CDR2 as FQGTGA. The CDR3 contains 14 residues. V dropped 4 bases and J dropped 5; count of bases not matched to a gene: 3. CDR3 coding DNA: TGTGCCAGCAGCTGGGACAGGGGAGGAGATACGCAGTATTTT. Translated: CASSWDRGGDTQYF.

This clone was counted once. The V and J genes are TRBV28 and TRBJ1-1; 9 nucleotides match TRBD1. CDR1 and CDR2 (germline): MDHEN, SYDVKM. The trim removed 7 bases at V and 5 bases at J, leaving 11 bases unmatched. The CDR3 contains 15 residues. CDR3: CASIGSWTGETEAFF. The CDR3 DNA is TGTGCCAGCATAGGTTCCTGGACAGGGGAAACTGAAGCTTTCTTT.

This clone occurred a few times. This sequence joins TRBV30 and TRBJ2-7; TRBD1 aligns across 8 bases. Germline V gives CDR1 GTSNPN, CDR2 SVGIG (reference sequence). This CDR3 is built from 13 residues. V lost 3 bases, J lost 4 bases, and 5 bases stayed unmatched. The CDR3 bases are TGTGCCTGGAGGTACAGGGGGAGGTACGAGCAGTACTTC. Residues: CAWRYRGRYEQYF.

The V gene is TRBV7-9, the J gene TRBJ1-2; unclear D gene. Germline-derived CDR1 and CDR2 are SEHNR and FQNEAQ (reference sequence). The CDR3 is 15 residues long. V dropped 0 bases and J dropped 0 bases, with 8 bases sitting between them. In nucleotides, the CDR3 is TGTGCCAGCAGCTTAGCGGAGGGAACTAACTATGGCTACACCTTC. As protein: CASSLAEGTNYGYTF. Using reference TRBV7-9 and TRBJ1-2 for the parts outside the CDR3, the full variable domain is DTGVSQNPRHKITKRGQNVTFRCDPISEHNRLYWYRQTLGQGPEFLTYFQNEAQLEKSRLLSDRFSAERPKGSFSTLEIQRTEQGDSAMYLCASSLAEGTNYGYTFGSGTRLTVV.

The rearrangement joins TRBV28 to TRBJ2-7; 7 bases agree with TRBD1. The CDR3 runs 15 residues. Germline-derived CDR1 and CDR2 are MDHEN and SYDVKM. The V gene end was trimmed by 5 bases and the J gene end by 2 bases; junction bases not matched to a gene: 9. The CDR3 region has the DNA TGTGCCAGCAGTCCCCCCCTCGGACAGGCCTACGAGCAGTACTTC. Encoded protein: CASSPPLGQAYEQYF.

This clone was detected a few times. The J gene is TRBJ2-7, the V gene TRBV2; D perhaps matches TRBD2 (7 bases). Trimming removed 8 bases from V and 0 bases from J, with 17 bases in between. The germline V gene encodes CDR1 SNHLY and CDR2 FYNNEI. This CDR3 is built from 15 residues. The CDR3 coding sequence is TGTGCCAGCCTACCCGAGGCGGGGGCCTCCTACGAGCAGTACTTC. Its protein product is CASLPEAGASYEQYF.

The rearrangement links TRBV7-9 to TRBJ1-1; a weak D match, TRBD1 (6 bases). V lost 5 bases and J 4 bases, leaving 14 bases between the germline ends. Germline CDR1 reads SEHNR; CDR2 reads FQNEAQ (reference sequence). The CDR3 has 14 residues. CDR3 in amino acids: CASSADRKATEAFF. CDR3 DNA sequence: TGTGCCAGCAGCGCCGACAGGAAGGCCACTGAAGCTTTCTTT.